This entry features one T cell receptor beta chain sequence. What it binds is unknown. This record belongs to a study of T-cell memory formation after mild COVID-19. Across the study: Among the donors, TCR clusters were largely specific to each donor.

Via MiXCR, TCRdb re-called the 5' RACE reads, giving one row per CDR3 protein. In the table there are around 430,000 distinct CDR3 sequences, 16% of which are singletons. Findings and caveats of the study: Shrinking CD4+ clones resided mostly in CM and EM, and CD8+ ones in EMRA. A balance of CD4 and CD8 characterized clones contracting day 15 to 85, whereas later expanders leaned CD4+.

J gave up 4 bases and V 11 bases, and 15 bases lay outside the gene matches. The germline V gene encodes CDR1 SGHVS and CDR2 FQNEAQ. The CDR3 runs to 15 residues. This clonotype was obtained from a man aged 18 to 29 who had mild COVID-19 (a few samples of this study predate the infection). Cell type and time point are not known. V gene TRBV7-8 combines with J gene TRBJ2-5, with 8 positions matching TRBD2. Sample: PBMCs or a T cell subset sorted from them (not recorded which). The CDR3 spells CAAGRGGVYRETQYF. CDR3 sequence (DNA): TGTGCCGCAGGACGGGGGGGGGTATATAGAGAGACCCAGTACTTC.